A selection of T cell receptor beta chains follows, all from one sample in a study of spatial heterogeneity in lung cancer. TCRdb called the 5' RACE reads again in MiXCR, with one record for every CDR3 protein. The repertoire holds 40,000 to 45,000 distinct CDR3 sequences, with approximately 7% as singletons. The sample consisted of PBMCs, taken at surgery. These receptors originate from a female donor with early-stage non-small cell lung cancer. The CDR3 runs from the conserved cysteine through the conserved F or W. Fields, in order: clone size, D gene, V gene, J gene, CDR3 protein, CDR3 DNA. D genes are given only for firm matches. The size field is filled for only some rows; it gives once, few, many or a size class.

NA	NA	TRBV5-1	TRBJ1-6	CASSLDQGTLHF	TGCGCCAGCAGCTTGGACCAGGGGACTCTCCACTTT
few	TRBD2	TRBV20-1	TRBJ2-1	CSARLAGYNEQFF	TGCAGTGCTAGACTAGCGGGATACAATGAGCAGTTCTTC
many	NA	TRBV9	TRBJ2-7	CASSPKDTYEQYF	TGTGCCAGCAGCCCGAAGGATACCTACGAGCAGTACTTC
few	NA	TRBV15	TRBJ2-2	CATSIDGLKRTGELFF	TGTGCCACCAGCATCGACGGGCTCAAAAGGACCGGGGAGCTGTTTTTT
few	TRBD2	TRBV12-3/TRBV12-4	TRBJ2-3	CASSWAVGLAGALITDTQYF	TGTGCCAGCAGTTGGGCCGTAGGACTAGCGGGGGCCCTAATCACAGATACGCAGTATTTT
many	NA	TRBV2	TRBJ2-5	CASRSVETQYF	TGTGCCAGCAGAAGCGTAGAGACCCAGTACTTC
many	NA	TRBV7-6	TRBJ2-5	CASSSPRGTQYF	TGTGCCAGCAGTTCCCCTCGTGGGACCCAGTACTTC
many	NA	TRBV10-3	TRBJ2-6	CAISENGANVLTF	TGTGCCATCAGTGAAAATGGGGCCAACGTCCTGACTTTC
few	NA	TRBV7-9	TRBJ2-7	CASRAQGYEQYF	TGTGCCAGCAGGGCACAGGGCTACGAGCAGTACTTC
few	TRBD1	TRBV9	TRBJ2-3	CASRPGTGGISLTDTQYF	TGTGCCAGCAGACCCGGGACAGGGGGTATAAGTCTCACAGATACGCAGTATTTT
few	TRBD1	TRBV12-3/TRBV12-4	TRBJ1-1	CASRPGTGSNTEAFF	TGTGCCAGCAGGCCCGGGACAGGGTCGAACACTGAAGCTTTCTTT
many	NA	TRBV15	TRBJ2-3	CATSRDPAGTDTQYF	TGTGCCACCAGCAGAGATCCCGCGGGGACAGATACGCAGTATTTT
many	TRBD1	TRBV29-1	TRBJ2-3	CSVEDRADTQYF	TGCAGCGTTGAGGACAGGGCAGATACGCAGTATTTT
many	NA	TRBV2	TRBJ1-2	CASSREDYGYTF	TGTGCCAGCAGTCGCGAGGACTATGGCTACACCTTC
few	TRBD1	TRBV12-3/TRBV12-4	TRBJ1-2	CASSLLGTVYGYTF	TGTGCCAGCAGTCTCCTTGGGACAGTCTATGGCTACACCTTC
few	NA	TRBV20-1	TRBJ1-3	CSAREEEPSGNTIYF	TGCAGTGCTAGAGAGGAAGAGCCCTCTGGAAACACCATATATTTT
many	TRBD1	TRBV6-6	TRBJ2-2	CASSSGTAGELFF	TGTGCCAGCAGTTCAGGGACAGCCGGGGAGCTGTTTTTT
many	NA	TRBV12-3/TRBV12-4	TRBJ1-4	CASSLNDRTATNEKLFF	TGTGCCAGCAGTTTAAACGACAGAACTGCAACTAATGAAAAACTGTTTTTT
many	NA	TRBV28	TRBJ1-6	CASSFQFSLHF	TGTGCCAGCAGTTTTCAGTTCTCCCTCCACTTT
many	NA	TRBV5-4	TRBJ1-2	CASSFDSQDYGYTF	TGTGCCAGCAGCTTCGACAGCCAGGACTATGGCTACACCTTC
many	NA	TRBV12-3/TRBV12-4	TRBJ1-1	CASRNYEGGEAFF	TGTGCCAGCAGGAACTACGAAGGGGGTGAAGCTTTCTTT
few	TRBD1	TRBV27	TRBJ2-7	CASSPRTGEQYF	TGTGCCAGCAGTCCCCGGACAGGGGAGCAGTACTTC
many	NA	TRBV14	TRBJ2-3	CASSQDLGNTQYF	TGTGCCAGCAGCCAAGATTTAGGAAATACGCAGTATTTT
many	NA	TRBV4-3	TRBJ1-1	CASSLGGFNTEAFF	TGCGCCAGCAGCTTGGGAGGTTTTAACACTGAAGCTTTCTTT
NA	TRBD1	TRBV20-1	TRBJ1-1	CSTFRDSGNTEAFF	TGCAGTACCTTCCGGGACAGCGGGAACACTGAAGCTTTCTTT
many	NA	TRBV7-7	TRBJ2-1	CASSLSPDSLYNEQFF	TGTGCCAGCAGCTTAAGCCCTGACAGCCTCTACAATGAGCAGTTCTTC
few	TRBD1	TRBV3-1	TRBJ2-3	CASSSRTGGVGTQYF	TGTGCCAGCAGCTCACGGACAGGGGGTGTGGGGACGCAGTATTTT
NA	TRBD2	TRBV18	TRBJ2-1	CASSPGSGSSYNEQFF	TGTGCCAGCTCACCAGGGAGCGGGAGCTCCTACAATGAGCAGTTCTTC
few	NA	TRBV7-3	TRBJ2-3	CASSFGSTDTQYF	TGTGCCAGCAGCTTTGGGTCCACAGATACGCAGTATTTT
few	NA	TRBV6-5	TRBJ1-2	CASSYTALGYGYTF	TGTGCCAGCAGTTACACGGCGTTAGGCTATGGCTACACCTTC
NA	NA	TRBV6-1	TRBJ1-6	CASSEQGNSPLHF	TGTGCCAGCAGTGAACAGGGGAATTCACCCCTCCACTTT
NA	NA	TRBV2	TRBJ2-3	CASTITRGGTDTQYF	TGTGCCAGCACCATTACCCGCGGGGGCACAGATACGCAGTATTTT
many	TRBD2	TRBV9	TRBJ2-1	CASSVGTSAFLDEQFF	TGTGCCAGCAGCGTTGGAACTAGCGCCTTTTTGGATGAGCAGTTCTTC
many	NA	TRBV12-3/TRBV12-4	TRBJ1-1	CASTGRGANTEAFF	TGTGCCAGCACCGGCCGCGGGGCAAACACTGAAGCTTTCTTT
NA	NA	TRBV6-5	TRBJ2-5	CASSYGSQETQYF	TGTGCCAGCAGTTACGGGAGCCAAGAGACCCAGTACTTC
many	TRBD1	TRBV6-2/TRBV6-3	TRBJ1-1	CASSFQGAGTEAFF	TGTGCCAGCAGCTTCCAGGGGGCAGGAACTGAAGCTTTCTTT
many	NA	TRBV7-2	TRBJ2-1	CASSFQRRGGEQFF	TGTGCCAGCAGCTTTCAACGCAGGGGAGGGGAGCAGTTCTTC
many	NA	TRBV6-2/TRBV6-3	TRBJ2-7	CASSYGSSSYEQYF	TGTGCCAGCAGTTATGGCTCCAGCTCCTACGAGCAGTACTTC
NA	TRBD2	TRBV7-9	TRBJ2-7	CASSSTPVTSGGPYEQYF	TGTGCCAGCAGCTCGACACCTGTGACTAGCGGGGGGCCCTACGAGCAGTACTTC
many	NA	TRBV21-1	TRBJ2-7	CASVRKRGSYEQYF	TGTGCCAGCGTCAGGAAGCGGGGCTCCTACGAGCAGTACTTC
many	NA	TRBV7-9	TRBJ1-5	CASSFGGQPQHF	TGTGCCAGCAGCTTCGGGGGTCAGCCCCAGCATTTT
few	NA	TRBV28	TRBJ1-3	CASSPLVKPGNTIYF	TGTGCCAGCAGTCCTCTTGTGAAGCCAGGAAACACCATATATTTT
few	NA	TRBV25-1	TRBJ1-5	CASSPSGQGNQPQHF	TGTGCCAGCAGCCCTTCGGGTCAGGGGAACCAGCCCCAGCATTTT
NA	NA	TRBV30	TRBJ2-3	CAWNGLGQRGADTQYF	TGTGCCTGGAATGGTTTGGGCCAAAGGGGGGCAGATACGCAGTATTTT
many	NA	TRBV7-8	TRBJ1-1	CASSRMAGSANTEAFF	TGTGCCAGCAGCCGAATGGCGGGTTCAGCGAACACTGAAGCTTTCTTT
few	NA	TRBV5-1	TRBJ2-5	CASSALGFQETQYF	TGCGCCAGCAGTGCCCTGGGATTCCAAGAGACCCAGTACTTC
NA	TRBD1	TRBV19	TRBJ1-2	CASTSHGTGAISYGYTF	TGTGCCAGTACGTCCCACGGGACAGGGGCGATCAGCTATGGCTACACCTTC
few	TRBD2	TRBV9	TRBJ2-1	CASSVAAGGRNEQFF	TGTGCCAGCAGCGTAGCAGCGGGGGGGCGCAATGAGCAGTTCTTC
many	TRBD2	TRBV2	TRBJ2-5	CASIGTSGGETQYF	TGTGCCAGCATCGGGACTAGCGGGGGTGAGACCCAGTACTTC
NA	NA	TRBV7-2	TRBJ2-6	CASSLMSGSGANVLTF	TGTGCCAGCAGCTTGATGTCTGGCTCTGGGGCCAACGTCCTGACTTTC
many	TRBD2	TRBV6-2/TRBV6-3	TRBJ2-1	CASSSSGGARGSYNEQFF	TGTGCCAGCAGTTCGAGCGGGGGGGCGAGAGGATCCTACAATGAGCAGTTCTTC
many	TRBD1	TRBV3-1	TRBJ1-4	CASSPGDRNEKLFF	TGTGCCAGCAGCCCGGGGGACAGGAATGAAAAACTGTTTTTT